This T cell receptor (beta chain) was profiled in a study of T-cell reconstitution after alpha-beta-depleted transplantation in children. Study-wide points: Where some patients showed high TCRbeta diversity at day 60, it came from recipient T cells and thymic progenitors that had survived. At one year after transplant, newly produced T cells mostly accounted for T-cell counts and diversity.

This clonotype appeared many times. The target antigen is unknown. Library preparation (for TCRbeta) was performed with unique molecular identifiers. MiXCR was run by TCRdb on the PCR reads, yielding one entry per CDR3 protein. The sample shows under 300,000 distinct CDR3 sequences, about 9.9% of them seen only once. The TCR comes from a male patient between 2 and 15 years old who had a stem cell transplant for chronic granulomatous disease, so the T cells may come from the graft donor. The specimen comprised peripheral blood, sampled 180 days after TCRalphabeta/CD19-depleted stem cell transplant.

The chain's CDR3 is CSAPRPGLAGGAQYF. The CDR3 DNA is TGCAGTGCTCCCAGACCGGGACTAGCGGGAGGTGCGCAGTATTTT. The chain carries TRBV20-1 and TRBJ2-3, with 15 bases identical to TRBD2. Trimming cost V 5 bases and J 10 bases; bases outside gene matches: 10. The CDR3 is 15 residues long. Germline V gene data show CDR1 as DFQATT and CDR2 as SNEGSKA (reference sequence).